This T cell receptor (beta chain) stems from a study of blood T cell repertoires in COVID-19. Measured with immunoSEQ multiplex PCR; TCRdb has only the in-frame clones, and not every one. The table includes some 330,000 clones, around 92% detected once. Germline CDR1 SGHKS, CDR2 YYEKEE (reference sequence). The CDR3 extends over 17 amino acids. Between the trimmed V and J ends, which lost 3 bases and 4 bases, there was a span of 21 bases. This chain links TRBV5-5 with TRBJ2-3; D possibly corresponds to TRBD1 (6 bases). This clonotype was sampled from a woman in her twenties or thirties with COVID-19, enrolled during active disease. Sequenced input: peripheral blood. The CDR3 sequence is CASSWRTANPYSDTQYF. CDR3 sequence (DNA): TGTGCCAGCAGCTGGAGGACAGCCAACCCCTACTCAGATACGCAGTATTTT.